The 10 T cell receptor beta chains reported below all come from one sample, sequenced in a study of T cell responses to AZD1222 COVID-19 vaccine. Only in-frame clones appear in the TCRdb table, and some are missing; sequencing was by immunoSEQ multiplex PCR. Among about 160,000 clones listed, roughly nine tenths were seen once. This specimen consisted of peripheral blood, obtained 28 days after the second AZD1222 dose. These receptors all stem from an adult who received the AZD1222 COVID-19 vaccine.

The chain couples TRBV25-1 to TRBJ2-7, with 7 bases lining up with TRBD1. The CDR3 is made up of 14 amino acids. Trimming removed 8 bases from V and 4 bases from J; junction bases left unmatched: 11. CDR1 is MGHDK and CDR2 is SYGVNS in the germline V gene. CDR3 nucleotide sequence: TGTGCCAGCGCCCCGACAGGGTTATCATACGAGCAGTACTTC. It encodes CASAPTGLSYEQYF.

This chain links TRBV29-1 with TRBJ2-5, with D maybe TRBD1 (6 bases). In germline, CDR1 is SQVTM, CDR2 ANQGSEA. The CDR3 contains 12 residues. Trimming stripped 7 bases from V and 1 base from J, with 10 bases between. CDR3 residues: CSGGQVQETQYF. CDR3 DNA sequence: TGCAGCGGGGGGCAGGTCCAAGAGACCCAGTACTTC.

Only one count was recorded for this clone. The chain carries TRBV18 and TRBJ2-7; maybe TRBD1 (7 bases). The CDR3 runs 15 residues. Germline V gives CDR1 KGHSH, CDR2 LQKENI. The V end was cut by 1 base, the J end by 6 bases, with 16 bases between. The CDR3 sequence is CASSPLGGDSPEQYF. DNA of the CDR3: TGTGCCAGCTCACCACTCGGCGGGGACAGTCCCGAGCAGTACTTC.

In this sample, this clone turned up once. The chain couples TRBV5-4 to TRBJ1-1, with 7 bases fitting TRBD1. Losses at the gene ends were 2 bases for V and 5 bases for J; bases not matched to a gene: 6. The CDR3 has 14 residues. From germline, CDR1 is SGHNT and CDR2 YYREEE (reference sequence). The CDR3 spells CASSLTGVSTEAFF. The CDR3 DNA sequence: TGTGCCAGCAGCTTAACAGGGGTTTCTACTGAAGCTTTCTTT.

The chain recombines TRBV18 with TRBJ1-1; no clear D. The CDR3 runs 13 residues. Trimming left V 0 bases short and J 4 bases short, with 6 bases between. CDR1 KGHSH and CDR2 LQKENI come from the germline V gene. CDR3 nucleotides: TGTGCCAGCTCACCACCGGCTCGCACTGAAGCTTTCTTT. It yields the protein CASSPPARTEAFF.

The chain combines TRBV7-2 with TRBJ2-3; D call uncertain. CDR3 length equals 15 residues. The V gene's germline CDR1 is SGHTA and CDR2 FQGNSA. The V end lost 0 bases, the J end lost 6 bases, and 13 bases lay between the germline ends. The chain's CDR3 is CASSLALTRPDTQYF. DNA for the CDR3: TGTGCCAGCAGCTTAGCCCTGACTCGGCCGGATACGCAGTATTTT.

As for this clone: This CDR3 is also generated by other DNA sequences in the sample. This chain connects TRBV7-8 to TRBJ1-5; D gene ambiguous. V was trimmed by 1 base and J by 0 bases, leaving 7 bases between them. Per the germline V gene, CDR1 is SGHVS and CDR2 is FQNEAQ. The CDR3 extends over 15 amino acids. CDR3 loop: CASSLDEASNQPQHF. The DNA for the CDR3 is TGTGCCAGCAGCTTAGACGAGGCTAGCAATCAGCCCCAGCATTTT.

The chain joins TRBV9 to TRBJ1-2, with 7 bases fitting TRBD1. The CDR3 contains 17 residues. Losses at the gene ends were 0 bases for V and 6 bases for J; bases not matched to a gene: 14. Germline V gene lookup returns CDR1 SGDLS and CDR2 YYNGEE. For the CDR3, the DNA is TGTGCCAGCAGCGTAGGTGGGACAGTCTCGAGAAGGCATGGCTACACCTTC. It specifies CASSVGGTVSRRHGYTF.

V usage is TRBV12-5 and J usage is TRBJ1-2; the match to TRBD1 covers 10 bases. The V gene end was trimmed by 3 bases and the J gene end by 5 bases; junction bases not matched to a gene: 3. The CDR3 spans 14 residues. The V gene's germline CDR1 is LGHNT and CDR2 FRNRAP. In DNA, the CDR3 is TGTGCTAGTGGTTTCAGGGACAGGGGATATGGCTACACCTTC. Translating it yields CASGFRDRGYGYTF. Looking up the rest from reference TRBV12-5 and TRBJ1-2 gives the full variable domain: DARVTQTPRHKVTEMGQEVTMRCQPILGHNTVFWYRQTMMQGLELLAYFRNRAPLDDSGMPKDRFSAEMPDATLATLKIQPSEPRDSAVYFCASGFRDRGYGYTFGSGTRLTVV.

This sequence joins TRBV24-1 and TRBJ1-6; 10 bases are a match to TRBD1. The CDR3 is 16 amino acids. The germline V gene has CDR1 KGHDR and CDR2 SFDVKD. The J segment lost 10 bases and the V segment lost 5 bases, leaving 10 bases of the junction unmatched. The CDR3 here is CATSANPGTGESPLHF. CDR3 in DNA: TGTGCCACCAGTGCTAATCCAGGGACAGGGGAATCACCCCTCCACTTT.